The clone carrying this TCR beta chain is a singleton in its sample. As handled by the study authors: Amplification of reference gene primers was used by the study to estimate nucleated cell counts. Sequenced by immunoSEQ multiplex PCR; TCRdb stores in-frame clones only, minus some. For V, J and clone size, that table is used; D and trimming come from the DNA. The table includes over 250,000 clones, 65% to 90% detected once. This CDR3 region has 18 residues. Germline CDR1 and CDR2: SGHRS and YFSETQ. V was pared by 2 bases and J by 4 bases, with 13 bases of the junction left unmatched. The data were taken from a study of blood T cell repertoires in COVID-19. Background on the study: Whether acute or convalescent, the COVID-19 samples came from the United States, Italy and Spain. From T cells, B-cell-depleted T cells, or PBMCs came the material, which was cDNA or gDNA.

Sequencing input: peripheral blood. The sequence was obtained from a human donor in a cohort sampled during active COVID-19. The rearrangement joins TRBV5-1 to TRBJ2-5; 11 bases match TRBD2. Here the CDR3 DNA reads TGCGCCAGCAGCTTTGTCTTGACTAGCGGGACGTCGGGAGAGACCCAGTACTTC. It is translated as CASSFVLTSGTSGETQYF.